Below, one T cell receptor beta chain is given with its context. TCRdb's copy holds only in-frame clones and misses some; the assay was immunoSEQ multiplex PCR. The profile shows some 140,000 clones, about 88% of them singletons. The data were obtained in a study of cytomegalovirus exposure and HLA in healthy donors. The V and J ends lost 1 base and 1 base, in that order; junction bases with no gene match: 6. This CDR3 contains 16 residues. From germline, CDR1 is SGHRS and CDR2 YFSETQ. The TCR originated in a man younger than 35 in good health and CMV-seropositive. The genes are TRBV5-1 and TRBJ1-2; TRBD1 aligns across 8 bases. Sequencing was performed on PBMCs. The CDR3 protein is CASSLSGTGFNYGYTF. CDR3 DNA: TGCGCCAGCAGCTTGTCCGGGACAGGATTTAACTATGGCTACACCTTC. The entire variable domain, with the rest obtained from reference TRBV5-1 and TRBJ1-2, is as follows: KAGVTQTPRYLIKTRGQQVTLSCSPISGHRSVSWYQQTPGQGLQFLFEYFSETQRNKGNFPGRFSGRQFSNSRSEMNVSTLELGDSALYLCASSLSGTGFNYGYTFGSGTRLTVV.